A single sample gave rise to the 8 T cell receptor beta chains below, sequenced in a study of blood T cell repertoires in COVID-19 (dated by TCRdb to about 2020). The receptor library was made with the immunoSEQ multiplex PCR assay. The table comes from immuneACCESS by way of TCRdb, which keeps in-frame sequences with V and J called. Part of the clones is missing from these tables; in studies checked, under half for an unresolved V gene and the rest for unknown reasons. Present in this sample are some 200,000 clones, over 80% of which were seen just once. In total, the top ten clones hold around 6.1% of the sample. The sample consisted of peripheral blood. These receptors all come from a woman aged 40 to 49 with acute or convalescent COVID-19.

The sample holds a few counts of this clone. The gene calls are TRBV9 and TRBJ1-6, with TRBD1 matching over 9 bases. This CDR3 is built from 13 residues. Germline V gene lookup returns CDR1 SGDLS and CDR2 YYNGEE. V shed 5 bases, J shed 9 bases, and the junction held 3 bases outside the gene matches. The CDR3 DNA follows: TGTGCCAGCAGTGGACAGGGGCTTTCACCCCTCCACTTT. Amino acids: CASSGQGLSPLHF.

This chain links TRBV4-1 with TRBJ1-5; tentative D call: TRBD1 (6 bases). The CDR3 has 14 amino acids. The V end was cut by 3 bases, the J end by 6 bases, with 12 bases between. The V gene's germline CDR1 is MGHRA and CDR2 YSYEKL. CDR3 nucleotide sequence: TGCGCCAGCAGCCACGGGAGGGGGGGTCAGCCCCAGCATTTT. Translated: CASSHGRGGQPQHF.

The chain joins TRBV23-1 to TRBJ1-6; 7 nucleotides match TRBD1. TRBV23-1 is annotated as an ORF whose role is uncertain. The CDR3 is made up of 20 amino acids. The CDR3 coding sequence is TGCGCTGCCCTGCGCCAGAGGGGGGAGAGACAGGGTTGGGGGGATTCACCCCTCCACTTT. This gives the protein CAALRQRGERQGWGDSPLHF.

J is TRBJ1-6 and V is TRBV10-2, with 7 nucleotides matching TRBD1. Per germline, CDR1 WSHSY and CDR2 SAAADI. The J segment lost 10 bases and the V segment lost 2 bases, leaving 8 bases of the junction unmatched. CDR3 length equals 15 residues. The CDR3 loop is CASSEGTEVGSPLHF. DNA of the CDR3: TGCGCCAGCAGTGAGGGGACAGAAGTGGGGTCACCCCTCCACTTT.

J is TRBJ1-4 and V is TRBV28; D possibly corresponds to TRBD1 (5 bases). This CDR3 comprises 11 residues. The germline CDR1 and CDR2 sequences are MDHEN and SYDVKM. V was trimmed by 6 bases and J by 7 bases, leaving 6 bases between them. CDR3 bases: TGTGCCAGCAGGGACACTGAAAAACTGTTTTTT. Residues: CASRDTEKLFF.

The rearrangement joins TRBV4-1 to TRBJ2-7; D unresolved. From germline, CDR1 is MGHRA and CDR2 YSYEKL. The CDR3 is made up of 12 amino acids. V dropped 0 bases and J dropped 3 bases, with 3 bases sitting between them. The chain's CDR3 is CASSQDLYEQYF. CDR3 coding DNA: TGCGCCAGCAGCCAAGATCTCTACGAGCAGTACTTC.

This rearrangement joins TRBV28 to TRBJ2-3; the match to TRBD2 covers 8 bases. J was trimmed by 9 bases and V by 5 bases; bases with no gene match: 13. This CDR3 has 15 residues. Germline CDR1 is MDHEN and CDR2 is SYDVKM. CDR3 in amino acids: CASSPPGGIIGTQYF. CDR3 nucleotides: TGTGCCAGCAGTCCCCCGGGGGGGATTATTGGGACGCAGTATTTT.

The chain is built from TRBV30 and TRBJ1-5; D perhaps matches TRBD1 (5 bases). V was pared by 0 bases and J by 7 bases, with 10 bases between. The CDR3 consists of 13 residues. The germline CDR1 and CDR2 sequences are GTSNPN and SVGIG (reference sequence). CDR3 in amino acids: CAWSVREGQPQHF. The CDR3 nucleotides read TGTGCCTGGAGTGTACGGGAGGGGCAGCCCCAGCATTTT. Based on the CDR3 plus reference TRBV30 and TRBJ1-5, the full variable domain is SQTIHQWPATLVQPVGSPLSLECTVEGTSNPNLYWYRQAAGRGLQLLFYSVGIGQISSEVPQNLSASRPQDRQFILSSKKLLLSDSGFYLCAWSVREGQPQHFGDGTRLSIL.